This T cell receptor (beta chain) is from a study of cytomegalovirus exposure and HLA in healthy donors. The CDR3 has 14 residues. Unmatched junction bases numbered 6, after V lost 4 bases and J lost 4 bases. Germline V gives CDR1 GTSNPN, CDR2 SVGIG (reference sequence). In its sample, this clone was seen once. The PCR contained 60 Vbeta and 13 Jbeta primers. Generated by immunoSEQ multiplex PCR, the TCRdb table keeps only in-frame clones and is missing some. This repertoire shows approximately 170,000 clones, 60% to 85% found once; its top ten account for roughly 7%. The V and J genes are TRBV30 and TRBJ1-1; 10 bases match TRBD1. This TCR derives from a male donor in good health and CMV-seropositive. Sequences were obtained from PBMCs. CDR3 in DNA: TGTGCCTGGACCTGGGACAGGGGAAGCACTGAAGCTTTCTTT. It encodes CAWTWDRGSTEAFF. Combining the CDR3 with reference TRBV30 and TRBJ1-1 gives the whole variable domain SQTIHQWPATLVQPVGSPLSLECTVEGTSNPNLYWYRQAAGRGLQLLFYSVGIGQISSEVPQNLSASRPQDRQFILSSKKLLLSDSGFYLCAWTWDRGSTEAFFGQGTRLTVV.